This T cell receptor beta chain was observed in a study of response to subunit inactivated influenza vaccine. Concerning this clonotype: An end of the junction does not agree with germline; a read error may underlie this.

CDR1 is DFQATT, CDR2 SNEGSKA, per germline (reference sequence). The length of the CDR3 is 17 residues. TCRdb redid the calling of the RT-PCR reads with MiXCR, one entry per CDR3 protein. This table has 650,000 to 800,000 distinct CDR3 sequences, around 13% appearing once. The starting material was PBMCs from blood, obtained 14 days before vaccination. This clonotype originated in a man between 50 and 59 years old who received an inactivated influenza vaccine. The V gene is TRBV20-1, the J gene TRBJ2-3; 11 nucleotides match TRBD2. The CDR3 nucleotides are TGCTGTGCTGGGCCTTTTCTAGCGGGAGGTCCTAGAGATACGCAGTATTTT. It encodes CCAGPFLAGGPRDTQYF.